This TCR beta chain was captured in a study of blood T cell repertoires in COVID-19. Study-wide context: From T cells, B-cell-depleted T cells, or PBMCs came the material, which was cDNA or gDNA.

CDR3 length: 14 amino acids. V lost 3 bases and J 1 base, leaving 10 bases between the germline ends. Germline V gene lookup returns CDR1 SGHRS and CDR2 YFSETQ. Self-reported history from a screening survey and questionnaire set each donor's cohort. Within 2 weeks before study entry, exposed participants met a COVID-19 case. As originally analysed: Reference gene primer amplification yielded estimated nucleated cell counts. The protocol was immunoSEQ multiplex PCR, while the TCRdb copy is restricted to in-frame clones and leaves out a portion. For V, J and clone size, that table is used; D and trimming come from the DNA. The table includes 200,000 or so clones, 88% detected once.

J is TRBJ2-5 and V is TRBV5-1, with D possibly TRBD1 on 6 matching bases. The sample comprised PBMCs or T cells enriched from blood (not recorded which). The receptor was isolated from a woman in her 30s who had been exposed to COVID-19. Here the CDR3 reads CASSSGTLQETQYF. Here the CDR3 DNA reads TGCGCCAGCAGCTCCGGGACACTCCAAGAGACCCAGTACTTC.